The 20 T cell receptor beta chains listed next were all sequenced from one sample in a study of blood T cells in healthy people across ages. PCR was performed a second time for 7 to 11 cycles using a sample-barcoded 5' primer and a J-beta primer mix. One entry per CDR3 protein results from TCRdb running MiXCR on the 5' RACE reads. In the table there are 1.4 million to 1.5 million distinct CDR3 sequences, 40% to 50% of which are singletons. The sample taken for sequencing was blood. These receptors all come from a woman between 18 and 30 years old in good health.

This clonotype was seen ten or more times. The chain recombines TRBV29-1 with TRBJ1-2; tentative D call: TRBD1 (6 bases). CDR3 size: 11 residues. Trimming stripped 3 bases from V and 7 bases from J, with 9 bases between. Germline CDR1 is SQVTM and CDR2 is ANQGSEA. CDR3 nucleotide sequence: TGCAGCGTTGACGTAGGGGGTGGCTACACCTTC. Translating gives CSVDVGGGYTF.

This clonotype was picked up a small number of times. The J gene is TRBJ2-7, the V gene TRBV27, with D unclear. V shed 0 bases and J shed 7 bases, with 19 bases lying between them. The CDR3 is 16 amino acids. Looked up from germline, CDR1 is MNHEY and CDR2 is SMNVEV (reference sequence). The CDR3 is CASSLSALASYNEQYF. The CDR3 DNA is TGTGCCAGCAGTTTATCTGCTCTTGCCTCCTACAATGAGCAGTACTTC.

This clonotype was counted once. The chain couples TRBV5-6 to TRBJ2-1; TRBD1 matches at 9 bases. V was clipped by 5 bases and J by 12 bases; unmatched bases: 12. CDR1 SGHDT and CDR2 YYEEEE come from the germline V gene. The CDR3 is made up of 14 amino acids. The CDR3 nucleotides are TGTGCCAGCAGTCCCGGGACAGGGAACAGTAGGCAGTTCTTC. It encodes CASSPGTGNSRQFF. Full variable domain (outside the CDR3, taken from reference TRBV5-6 and TRBJ2-1): DAGVTQSPTHLIKTRGQQVTLRCSPKSGHDTVSWYQQALGQGPQFIFQYYEEEERQRGNFPDRFSGHQFPNYSSELNVNALLLGDSALYLCASSPGTGNSRQFFGPGTRLTVL.

Turning to this clonotype: One end of the junction varies from germline; a read error may be responsible. V usage is TRBV7-7 and J usage is TRBJ2-1, with 7 bases fitting TRBD2. The J call may be mistaken, given a closer DNA end match to TRBJ2-7. The CDR3 length is 16 residues. Germline CDR1 is SSHAT and CDR2 is FNYEAQ (reference sequence). DNA for the CDR3: TGTGCTAGCAGCTTAAGGTTGGGACTATCCTACAATGAGCAGTACTTC. Amino acids: CASSLRLGLSYNEQYF.

This chain connects TRBV5-1 to TRBJ1-4; D is unresolved. V was shortened by 3 bases and J by 12 bases, with 12 bases between the two germline ends. The CDR3 loop spans 12 amino acids. Germline V gene data show CDR1 as SGHRS and CDR2 as YFSETQ. CDR3 nucleotide sequence: TGCGCCAGCAGCTCCAGACCTCCAGAACTGTTTTTT. This translates into CASSSRPPELFF.

The gene calls are TRBV10-3 and TRBJ2-1; 12 nucleotides match TRBD2. Trimming cost V 5 bases and J 6 bases; bases outside gene matches: 11. Germline V gene sequence: CDR1 ENHRY, CDR2 SYGVKD. This CDR3 is built from 17 residues. CDR3 DNA sequence: TGTGCCATCAGTCCCCTCGGGGCTAGCGGGAGGGCCAATGAGCAGTTCTTC. Its translation is CAISPLGASGRANEQFF.

The rearrangement uses TRBV9 and TRBJ2-7, with D perhaps TRBD1 or TRBD2 (6 bases each). Germline V CDR1 and CDR2: SGDLS, YYNGEE. The CDR3 is 14 residues long. V was clipped by 0 bases and J by 3 bases, with 10 bases between them. The CDR3 DNA follows: TGTGCCAGCAGCGTAGAGGGGGGCGGCTACGAGCAGTACTTC. Translated, it gives CASSVEGGGYEQYF.

A note on this clonotype: A much larger clonotype is one base distant, so this may be a read error. The V and J genes are TRBV6-5 and TRBJ2-5; D possibly corresponds to TRBD2 (5 bases). The CDR3 has 14 residues. Germline CDR1 is MNHEY and CDR2 is SVGAGI. CDR3 DNA sequence: TGTGCCAGCAGCTCCGGTCTAGCCCAAGAGGCCCAGTACTTC. Its protein product is CASSSGLAQEAQYF.

This clonotype came up a few times. The J gene is TRBJ2-1, the V gene TRBV27, with a weak D call TRBD2 (6 bases). Germline V gene data show CDR1 as MNHEY and CDR2 as SMNVEV (reference sequence). This CDR3 contains 14 residues. The V gene lost 5 bases and the J gene lost 6 bases, with 14 bases spanning the gap. The CDR3 sequence is CASSRSRGSNEQFF. The CDR3 DNA is TGTGCCAGCAGTAGATCGCGGGGCAGCAATGAGCAGTTCTTC.

This clonotype occurred once. CDR3 in DNA: TGTGCCAGCAAACATAGCGGGGGGGGTGATACGCAGTATTTT. Residues: CASKHSGGGDTQYF. This chain connects TRBV3-1 to TRBJ2-3, with TRBD2 matching over 11 bases. V lost 7 bases to trimming and J lost 6 bases; unmatched junction nucleotides: 6. This CDR3 contains 14 residues. Germline V lookup: CDR1 LGHDT, CDR2 YNNKEL (reference sequence).

The V gene is TRBV7-9, the J gene TRBJ2-6; the match to TRBD1 covers 9 bases. Germline-derived CDR1 and CDR2 are SEHNR and FQNEAQ (reference sequence). Trimming removed 2 bases from V and 2 bases from J; junction bases left unmatched: 7. The length of the CDR3 is 18 residues. CDR3 nucleotide sequence: TGTGCCAGCAGCTTACCCGGGACAGGGTTCGCTGGGGCCAACGTCCTGACTTTC. It translates to CASSLPGTGFAGANVLTF.

This rearrangement joins TRBV20-1 to TRBJ1-1, with D maybe TRBD1 (5 bases). V gave up 0 bases and J gave up 0 bases, with 14 bases separating them. The CDR3 sequence is 16 residues long. The germline gives CDR1 DFQATT, CDR2 SNEGSKA (reference sequence). The CDR3 here is CSARDPSGTVNTEAFF. In DNA form, the CDR3 reads TGCAGTGCTAGAGACCCCAGCGGGACGGTGAACACTGAAGCTTTCTTT.

Concerning this clonotype itself: This may be a read error: a much more frequent sequence differs by one nucleotide. The gene calls are TRBV7-9 and TRBJ2-7; TRBD2 matches 11 bases. This CDR3 is built from 13 residues. CDR1 and CDR2 (germline): SEHNR, FQNEAQ (reference sequence). The CDR3 DNA reads TGTGACAGCGGGACTAGCGGACCCTACGAGCAGTACTTC. Protein: CDSGTSGPYEQYF.

The table lists this clonotype with a few counts. The V gene is TRBV18, the J gene TRBJ2-7, with D unresolved. The J call may be mistaken, given a closer DNA end match to TRBJ2-5. Looked up from germline, CDR1 is KGHSH and CDR2 is LQKENI. This CDR3 is 13 amino acids long. The CDR3 loop is CASSPASMETQYF. In nucleotides, the CDR3 is TGTGCCAGCTCACCTGCCTCCATGGAGACCCAGTACTTC.

The chain is built from TRBV2 and TRBJ1-4; a possible D gene is TRBD1 (5 bases). This CDR3 is 14 amino acids long. Germline CDR1 reads SNHLY; CDR2 reads FYNNEI. V lost 8 bases, J lost 5 bases, and 15 bases lay in between. For the CDR3, the DNA is TGTGCCAGCTCTCAGGGACGGGGGAATGAAAAACTGTTTTTT. Translation: CASSQGRGNEKLFF.

The chain links TRBV6-6 to TRBJ1-5, with D tentatively TRBD1 (6 bases). V lost 2 bases and J lost 5, with 13 bases in between. The CDR3 extends over 15 amino acids. Germline-derived CDR1 and CDR2 are MNHNY and SVGAGI (reference sequence). The CDR3 sequence is CASSYGQRTYQPQHF. In DNA form, the CDR3 reads TGTGCCAGCAGTTACGGACAGCGAACGTATCAGCCCCAGCATTTT.

This clonotype was found a few times. The CDR3 here is CSARDAAGYEQYF. As DNA, the CDR3 is TGCAGTGCTAGAGATGCCGCCGGGTACGAGCAGTACTTC. This chain connects TRBV20-1 to TRBJ2-7; D is unresolved. CDR1 is DFQATT, CDR2 SNEGSKA, per germline (reference sequence). There are 13 residues in the CDR3. Trimming shortened V by 0 bases and J by 4 bases, and 10 bases separated the two germline ends.

CDR3 amino acids: CASSYKTSGVRYF. The CDR3 DNA sequence: TGTGCCAGCAGTTACAAGACTAGCGGCGTTCGGTACTTC. The chain has TRBV6-5 and TRBJ2-5, with 9 bases aligning to TRBD2. Germline values: CDR1 MNHEY, CDR2 SVGAGI. This CDR3 has 13 residues. J lost 13 bases, V lost 2 bases, and 8 bases had no gene match.

This sequence joins TRBV6-5 and TRBJ1-2; 7 bases are shared with TRBD1. Germline CDR1 reads MNHEY; CDR2 reads SVGAGI. CDR3 length equals 16 residues. Germline trimming cut 0 bases from V and 0 bases from J; bases unmatched to any gene: 4. The CDR3 DNA reads as TGTGCCAGCAGTTACTCAGGGGGCCTAGCTAACTATGGCTACACCTTC. This sequence encodes CASSYSGGLANYGYTF.

This sequence joins TRBV6-4 and TRBJ2-1; D gene uncertain. The V and J ends lost 5 bases and 0 bases respectively, with 11 bases between them. This CDR3 has 15 residues. Germline CDR1 reads MRHNA; CDR2 reads SNTAGT. CDR3 coding DNA: TGTGCCAGCAGTACCAGTGATACCTCCTACAATGAGCAGTTCTTC. Protein product: CASSTSDTSYNEQFF.